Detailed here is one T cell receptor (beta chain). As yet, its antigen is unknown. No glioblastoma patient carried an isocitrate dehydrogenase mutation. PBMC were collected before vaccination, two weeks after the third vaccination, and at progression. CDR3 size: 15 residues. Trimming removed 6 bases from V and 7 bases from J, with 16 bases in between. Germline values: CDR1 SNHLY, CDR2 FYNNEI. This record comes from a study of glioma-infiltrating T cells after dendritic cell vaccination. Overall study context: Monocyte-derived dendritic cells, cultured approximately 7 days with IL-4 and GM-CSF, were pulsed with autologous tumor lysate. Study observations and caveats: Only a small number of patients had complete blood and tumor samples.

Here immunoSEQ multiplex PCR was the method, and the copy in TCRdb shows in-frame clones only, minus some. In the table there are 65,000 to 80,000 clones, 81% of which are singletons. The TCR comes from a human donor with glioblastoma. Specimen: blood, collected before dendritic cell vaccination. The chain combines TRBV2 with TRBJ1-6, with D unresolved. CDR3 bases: TGTGCCAGCAGGAACTCACCCGGAGCCAATTCACCCCTCCACTTT. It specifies CASRNSPGANSPLHF.